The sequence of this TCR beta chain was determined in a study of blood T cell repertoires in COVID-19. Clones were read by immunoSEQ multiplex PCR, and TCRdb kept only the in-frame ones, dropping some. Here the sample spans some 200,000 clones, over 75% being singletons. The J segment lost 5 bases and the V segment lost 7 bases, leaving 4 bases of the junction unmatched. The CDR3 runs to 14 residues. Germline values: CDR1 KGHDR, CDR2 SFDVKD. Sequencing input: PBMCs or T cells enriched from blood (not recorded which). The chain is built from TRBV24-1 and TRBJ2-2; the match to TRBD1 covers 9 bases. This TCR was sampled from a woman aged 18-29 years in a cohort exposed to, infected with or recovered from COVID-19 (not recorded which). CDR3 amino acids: CATRGQGETGELFF. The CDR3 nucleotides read TGTGCCACCAGGGGACAGGGTGAAACCGGGGAGCTGTTTTTT.